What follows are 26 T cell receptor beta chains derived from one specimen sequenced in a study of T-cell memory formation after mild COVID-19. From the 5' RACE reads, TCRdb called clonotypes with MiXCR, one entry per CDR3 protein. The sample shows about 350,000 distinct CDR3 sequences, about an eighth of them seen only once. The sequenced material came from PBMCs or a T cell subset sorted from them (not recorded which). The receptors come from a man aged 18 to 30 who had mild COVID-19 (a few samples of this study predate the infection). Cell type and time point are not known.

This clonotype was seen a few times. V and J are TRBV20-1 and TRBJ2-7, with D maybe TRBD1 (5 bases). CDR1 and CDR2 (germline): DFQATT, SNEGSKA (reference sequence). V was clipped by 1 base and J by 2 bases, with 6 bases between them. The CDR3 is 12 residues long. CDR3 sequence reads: CSARGGPYEQYF. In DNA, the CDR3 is TGCAGTGCTAGAGGGGGCCCCTACGAGCAGTACTTC.

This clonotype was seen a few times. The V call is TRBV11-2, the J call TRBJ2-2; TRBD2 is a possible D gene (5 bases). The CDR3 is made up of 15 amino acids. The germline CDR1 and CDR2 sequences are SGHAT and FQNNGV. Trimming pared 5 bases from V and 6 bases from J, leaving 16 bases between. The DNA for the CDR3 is TGTGCCAGCAGCCCCCGAGGAGGAGGATCCGGGGAGCTGTTTTTT. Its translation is CASSPRGGGSGELFF.

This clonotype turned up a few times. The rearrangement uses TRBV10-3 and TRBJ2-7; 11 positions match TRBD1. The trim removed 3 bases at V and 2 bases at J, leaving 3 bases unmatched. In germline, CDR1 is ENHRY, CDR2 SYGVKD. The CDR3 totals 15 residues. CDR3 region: CAISDPGQGAYEQYV. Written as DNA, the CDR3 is TGTGCCATCAGTGACCCGGGACAGGGGGCCTACGAGCAGTACGTC.

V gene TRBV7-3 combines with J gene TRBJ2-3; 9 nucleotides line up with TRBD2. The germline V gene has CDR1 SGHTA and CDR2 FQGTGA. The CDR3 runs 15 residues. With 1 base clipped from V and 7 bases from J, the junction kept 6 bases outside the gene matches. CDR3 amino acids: CASSLNAGGPYTQYF. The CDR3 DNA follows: TGTGCCAGCAGCTTAAACGCGGGGGGGCCGTATACGCAGTATTTT.

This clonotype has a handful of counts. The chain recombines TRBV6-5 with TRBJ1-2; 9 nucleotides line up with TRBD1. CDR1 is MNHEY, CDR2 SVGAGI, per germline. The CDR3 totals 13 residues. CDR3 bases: TGTGGCTGCAGGATGGGACAGGGACATGGCTACACCTTC. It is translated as CGCRMGQGHGYTF.

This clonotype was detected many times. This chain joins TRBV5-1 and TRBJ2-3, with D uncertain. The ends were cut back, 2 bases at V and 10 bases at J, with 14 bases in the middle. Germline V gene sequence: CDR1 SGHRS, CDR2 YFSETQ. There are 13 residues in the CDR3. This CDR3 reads CASSLTSGSSQYF. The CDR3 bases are TGCGCCAGCAGCTTAACTTCAGGATCTTCGCAGTATTTT.

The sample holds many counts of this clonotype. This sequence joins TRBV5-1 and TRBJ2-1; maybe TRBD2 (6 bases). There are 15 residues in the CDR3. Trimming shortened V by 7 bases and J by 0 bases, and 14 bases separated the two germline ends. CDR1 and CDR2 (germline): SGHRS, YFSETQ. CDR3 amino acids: CASAEGLSSYNEQFF. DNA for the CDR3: TGCGCCAGCGCGGAAGGACTAAGCTCCTACAATGAGCAGTTCTTC. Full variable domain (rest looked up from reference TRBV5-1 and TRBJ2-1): KAGVTQTPRYLIKTRGQQVTLSCSPISGHRSVSWYQQTPGQGLQFLFEYFSETQRNKGNFPGRFSGRQFSNSRSEMNVSTLELGDSALYLCASAEGLSSYNEQFFGPGTRLTVL.

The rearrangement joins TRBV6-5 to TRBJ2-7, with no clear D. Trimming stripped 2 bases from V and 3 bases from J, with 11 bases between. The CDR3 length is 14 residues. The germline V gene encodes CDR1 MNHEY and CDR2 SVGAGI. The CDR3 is CASSYADRDYEQYF. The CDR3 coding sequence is TGTGCCAGCAGTTACGCGGACCGAGACTACGAGCAGTACTTC.

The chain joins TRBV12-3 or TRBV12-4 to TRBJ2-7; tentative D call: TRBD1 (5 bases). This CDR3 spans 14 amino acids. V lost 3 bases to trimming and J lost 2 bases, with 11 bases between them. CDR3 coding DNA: TGTGCCAGCAGTTTGGGGCATGGGCCCTACGAGCAGTACTTC. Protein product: CASSLGHGPYEQYF.

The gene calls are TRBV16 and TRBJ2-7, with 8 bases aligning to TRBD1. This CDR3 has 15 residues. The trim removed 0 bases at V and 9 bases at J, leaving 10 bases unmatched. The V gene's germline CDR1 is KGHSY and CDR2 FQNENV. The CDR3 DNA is TGTGCCAGCAGCCAATCCTTAGGACAGGGTCGGGTGCAGTACTTC. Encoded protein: CASSQSLGQGRVQYF. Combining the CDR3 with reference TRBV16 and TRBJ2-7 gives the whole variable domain GEEVAQTPKHLVRGEGQKAKLYCAPIKGHSYVFWYQQVLKNEFKFLISFQNENVFDETGMPKERFSAKCLPNSPCSLEIQATKLEDSAVYFCASSQSLGQGRVQYFGPGTRLTVT.

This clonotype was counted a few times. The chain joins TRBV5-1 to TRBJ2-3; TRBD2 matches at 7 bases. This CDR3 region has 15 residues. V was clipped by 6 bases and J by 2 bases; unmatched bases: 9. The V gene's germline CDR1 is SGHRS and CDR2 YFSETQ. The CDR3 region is CASNPTGLTTDTQYF. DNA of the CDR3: TGCGCCAGCAATCCAACGGGACTAACCACAGATACGCAGTATTTT.

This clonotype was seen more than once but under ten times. CDR3 sequence: CASRPGRGDYGYTF. DNA for the CDR3: TGCGCCAGCAGACCCGGGAGGGGGGACTATGGCTACACCTTC. The V call is TRBV5-1, the J call TRBJ1-2; possible D gene TRBD1, 6 bases. The CDR3 spans 14 residues. Trimming stripped 5 bases from V and 3 bases from J, with 14 bases between. Germline CDR1 and CDR2: SGHRS and YFSETQ.

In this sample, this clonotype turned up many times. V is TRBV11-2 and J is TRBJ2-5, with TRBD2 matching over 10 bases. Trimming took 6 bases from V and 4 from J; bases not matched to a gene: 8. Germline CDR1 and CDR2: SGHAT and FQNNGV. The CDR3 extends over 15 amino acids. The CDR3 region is CASRASGGVGETQYF. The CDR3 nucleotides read TGTGCCAGCAGGGCTAGCGGGGGAGTCGGAGAGACCCAGTACTTC.

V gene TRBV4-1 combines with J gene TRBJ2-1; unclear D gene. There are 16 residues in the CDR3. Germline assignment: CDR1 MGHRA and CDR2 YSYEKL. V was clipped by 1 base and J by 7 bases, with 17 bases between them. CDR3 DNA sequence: TGCGCCAGCAGCCAAGTTAATTTGGTCTCCCTAAATGAGCAGTTCTTC. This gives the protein CASSQVNLVSLNEQFF.

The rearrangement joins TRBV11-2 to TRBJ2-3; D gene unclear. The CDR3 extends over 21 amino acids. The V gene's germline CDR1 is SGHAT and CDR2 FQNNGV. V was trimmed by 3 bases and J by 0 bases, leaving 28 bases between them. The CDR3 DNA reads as TGTGCCAGCAGCTTCAGACCTTCGACGCTATCCGGCGGCTCTAGCACAGATACGCAGTATTTT. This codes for CASSFRPSTLSGGSSTDTQYF.

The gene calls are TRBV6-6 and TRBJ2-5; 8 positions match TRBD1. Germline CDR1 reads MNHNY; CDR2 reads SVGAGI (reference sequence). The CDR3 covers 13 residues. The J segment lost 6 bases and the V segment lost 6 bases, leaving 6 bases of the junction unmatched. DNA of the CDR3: TGTGCCAGCAGCCGACAGGGGCGGCAGACCCAGTACTTC. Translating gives CASSRQGRQTQYF.

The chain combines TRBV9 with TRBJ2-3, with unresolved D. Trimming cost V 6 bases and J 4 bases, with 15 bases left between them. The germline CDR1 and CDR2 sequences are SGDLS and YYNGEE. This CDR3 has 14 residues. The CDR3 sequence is CASTVAPIPDTQYF. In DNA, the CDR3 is TGTGCCAGCACGGTGGCCCCTATCCCAGATACGCAGTATTTT.

The CDR3 bases are TGTGCCAGCTCACCTGAGAATATCGGACAGGGGAAAGCTTTCTTT. Its translation: CASSPENIGQGKAFF. This chain uses TRBV18 with TRBJ1-1; 9 bases line up with TRBD1. Germline values: CDR1 KGHSH, CDR2 LQKENI. After removal of 3 bases from V and 9 bases from J, the junction contained 11 bases not matched to a gene. The CDR3 runs to 15 residues.

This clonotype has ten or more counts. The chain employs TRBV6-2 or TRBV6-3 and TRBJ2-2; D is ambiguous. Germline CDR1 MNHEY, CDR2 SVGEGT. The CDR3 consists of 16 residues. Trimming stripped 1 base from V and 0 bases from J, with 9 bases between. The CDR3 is CASSYFRRTNTGELFF. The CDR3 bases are TGTGCCAGCAGTTACTTTCGCAGGACGAACACCGGGGAGCTGTTTTTT.

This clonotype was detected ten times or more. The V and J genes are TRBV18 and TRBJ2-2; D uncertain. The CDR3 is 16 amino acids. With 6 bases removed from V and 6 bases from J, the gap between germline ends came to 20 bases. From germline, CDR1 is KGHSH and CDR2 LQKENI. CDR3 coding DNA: TGTGCCAGCTCCACCCTCGTTGAGATCTTGTCCGGGGAGCTGTTTTTT. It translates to CASSTLVEILSGELFF. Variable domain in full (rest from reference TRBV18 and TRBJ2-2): NAGVMQNPRHLVRRRGQEARLRCSPMKGHSHVYWYRQLPEEGLKFMVYLQKENIIDESGMPKERFSAEFPKEGPSILRIQQVVRGDSAAYFCASSTLVEILSGELFFGEGSRLTVL.

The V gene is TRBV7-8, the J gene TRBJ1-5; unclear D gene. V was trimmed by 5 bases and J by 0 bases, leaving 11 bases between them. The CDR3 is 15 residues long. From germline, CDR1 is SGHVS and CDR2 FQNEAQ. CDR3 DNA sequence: TGTGCCAGCAGCCCAACACCAAATAGCAATCAGCCCCAGCATTTT. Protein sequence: CASSPTPNSNQPQHF.

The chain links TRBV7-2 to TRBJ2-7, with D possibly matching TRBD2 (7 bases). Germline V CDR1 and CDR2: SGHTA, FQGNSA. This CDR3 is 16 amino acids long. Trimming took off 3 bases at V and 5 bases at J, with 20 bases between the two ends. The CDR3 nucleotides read TGTGCCAGCAGCTTCCCGGGGGGACAAGCGTTGAACGAGCAGTACGTC. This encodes CASSFPGGQALNEQYV.

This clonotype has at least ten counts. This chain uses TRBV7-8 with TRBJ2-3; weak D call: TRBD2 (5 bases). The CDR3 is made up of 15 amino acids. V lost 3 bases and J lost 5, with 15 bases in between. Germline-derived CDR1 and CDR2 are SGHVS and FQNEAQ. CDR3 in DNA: TGTGCCAGCAGCTTCCCTGGACTCCTAGAAGATACGCAGTATTTT. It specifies CASSFPGLLEDTQYF.

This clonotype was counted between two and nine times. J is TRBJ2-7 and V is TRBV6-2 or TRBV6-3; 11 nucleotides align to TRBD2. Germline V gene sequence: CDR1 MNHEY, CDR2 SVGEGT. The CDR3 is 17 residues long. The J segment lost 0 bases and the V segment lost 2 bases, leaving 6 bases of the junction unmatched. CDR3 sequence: CASSYKTSGESSYEQYF. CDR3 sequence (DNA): TGTGCCAGCAGTTACAAGACTAGCGGGGAGAGCTCCTACGAGCAGTACTTC.

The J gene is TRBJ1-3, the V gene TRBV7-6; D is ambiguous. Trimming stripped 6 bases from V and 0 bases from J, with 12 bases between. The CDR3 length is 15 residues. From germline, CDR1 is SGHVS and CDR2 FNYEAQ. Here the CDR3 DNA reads TGTGCCAGCAGTCACCGACGGTCCTCTGGAAACACCATATATTTT. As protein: CASSHRRSSGNTIYF.

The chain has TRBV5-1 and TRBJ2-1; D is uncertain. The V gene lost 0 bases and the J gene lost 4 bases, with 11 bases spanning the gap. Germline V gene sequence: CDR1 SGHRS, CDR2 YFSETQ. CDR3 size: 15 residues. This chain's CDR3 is CASSLAVLNYNEQFF. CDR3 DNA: TGCGCCAGCAGCTTGGCTGTTTTAAATTACAATGAGCAGTTCTTC.